This T cell receptor beta chain was sequenced during a study of blood T cell repertoires in COVID-19. In germline, CDR1 is LNHDA, CDR2 SQIVND (reference sequence). This CDR3 has 15 amino acids. V gave up 1 base and J gave up 6 bases; unmatched junction bases: 2. Libraries were prepared by immunoSEQ multiplex PCR; TCRdb keeps only in-frame clonotypes and omits some of them. The sample holds 300,000 or so clones; around nine tenths are singletons and the top ten take approximately 2.5%. The TCR originated in a man between 60 and 75 years old who had recovered from COVID-19. The sequenced material came from PBMCs or T cells enriched from blood (not recorded which). V and J are TRBV19 and TRBJ1-5; TRBD1 matches 11 bases. DNA of the CDR3: TGTGCCAGTAGTATAGGGACAGGGGGCAGTCAGCCCCAGCATTTT. It translates to CASSIGTGGSQPQHF.